This T cell receptor beta chain came from a study of molecular identifiers for immune sequencing clone quantification. Findings and caveats of the study: Clones above 20 RNA copies contained over 98% of effector molecules but under 1% of naive ones. Identical TCR molecules that share a barcode could lead to an underestimation of highly expanded clone sizes.

The CDR3 loop spans 11 amino acids. Details on this clonotype: Its antigen is undetermined. The germline gene is not matched at one end of the junction; a read error may be the cause.

TCRdb processed the PCR reads anew with MiXCR; each CDR3 protein has one entry. The repertoire has roughly 65,000 distinct CDR3 sequences, 15% to 20% of them found once; the top ten carry 1.4% to 1.5%. The chain uses TRBV12-3 or TRBV12-4 and TRBJ2-6; TRBD1 agrees at 7 bases. Sequenced material: naive CD8+ T cells from blood, with Jurkat cell RNA spiked in. Specified subset: FACS-sorted CD8+CD4-CCR7+CD45RA+ naive T cells. The source of this sequence is a human donor in good health. Some libraries in this study had Jurkat cell RNA spiked in. The CDR3 is CASSLGQIKAF. CDR3 bases: TGTGCCAGCAGTTTGGGACAGATCAAGGCTTTC.